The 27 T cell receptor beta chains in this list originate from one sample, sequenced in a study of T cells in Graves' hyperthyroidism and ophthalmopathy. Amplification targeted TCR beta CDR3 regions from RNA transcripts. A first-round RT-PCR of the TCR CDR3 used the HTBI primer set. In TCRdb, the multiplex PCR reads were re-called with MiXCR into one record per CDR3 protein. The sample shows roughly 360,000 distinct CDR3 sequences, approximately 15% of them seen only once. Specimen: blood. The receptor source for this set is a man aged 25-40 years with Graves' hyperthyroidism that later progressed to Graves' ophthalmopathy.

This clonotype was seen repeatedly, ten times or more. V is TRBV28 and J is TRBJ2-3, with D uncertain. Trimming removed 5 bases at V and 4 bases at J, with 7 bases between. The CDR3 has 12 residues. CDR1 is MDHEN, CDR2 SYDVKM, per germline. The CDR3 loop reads CASSPQADTQYF. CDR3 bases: TGTGCCAGCAGTCCCCAGGCAGATACGCAGTATTTT.

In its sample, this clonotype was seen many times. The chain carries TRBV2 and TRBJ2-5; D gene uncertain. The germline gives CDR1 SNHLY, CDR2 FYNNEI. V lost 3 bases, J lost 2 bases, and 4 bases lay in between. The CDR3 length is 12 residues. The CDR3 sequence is CASSDRQETQYF. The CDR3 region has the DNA TGTGCCAGCAGTGACAGGCAAGAGACCCAGTACTTC.

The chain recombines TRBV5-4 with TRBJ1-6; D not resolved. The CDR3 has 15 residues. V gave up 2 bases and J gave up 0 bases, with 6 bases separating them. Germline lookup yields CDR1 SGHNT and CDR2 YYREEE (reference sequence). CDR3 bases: TGTGCCAGCAGCTTTTCGGGCTCCTATAATTCACCCCTCCACTTT. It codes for CASSFSGSYNSPLHF.

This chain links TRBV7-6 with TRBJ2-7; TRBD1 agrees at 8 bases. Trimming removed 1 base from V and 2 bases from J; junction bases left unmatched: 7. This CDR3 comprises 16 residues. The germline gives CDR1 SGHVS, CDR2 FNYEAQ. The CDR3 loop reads CASSLGGQGLAYEQYF. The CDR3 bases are TGTGCCAGCAGCTTAGGAGGACAGGGCTTGGCCTACGAGCAGTACTTC.

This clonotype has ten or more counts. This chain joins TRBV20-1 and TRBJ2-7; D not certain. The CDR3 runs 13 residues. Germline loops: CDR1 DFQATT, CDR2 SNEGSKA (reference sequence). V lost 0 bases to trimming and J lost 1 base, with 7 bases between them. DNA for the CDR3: TGCAGTGCTAGAGATCTGGGGTCCTACGAGCAGTACTTC. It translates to CSARDLGSYEQYF.

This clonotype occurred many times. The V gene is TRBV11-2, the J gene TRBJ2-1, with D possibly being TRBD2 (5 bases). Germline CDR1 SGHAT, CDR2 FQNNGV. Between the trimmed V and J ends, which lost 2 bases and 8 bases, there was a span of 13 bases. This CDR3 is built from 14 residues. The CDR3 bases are TGTGCCAGCAGCTTAAGCGGTCTGGCGTATGAGCAGTTCTTC. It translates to CASSLSGLAYEQFF.

Here the CDR3 DNA reads TGTGCCAGTAGTGGCGGGACTAGCGACCACGAGCAGTACTTC. It codes for CASSGGTSDHEQYF. The chain uses TRBV19 and TRBJ2-7; 10 bases are a match to TRBD2. Germline V lookup: CDR1 LNHDA, CDR2 SQIVND (reference sequence). V dropped 5 bases and J dropped 5; count of bases not matched to a gene: 6. This CDR3 contains 14 residues.

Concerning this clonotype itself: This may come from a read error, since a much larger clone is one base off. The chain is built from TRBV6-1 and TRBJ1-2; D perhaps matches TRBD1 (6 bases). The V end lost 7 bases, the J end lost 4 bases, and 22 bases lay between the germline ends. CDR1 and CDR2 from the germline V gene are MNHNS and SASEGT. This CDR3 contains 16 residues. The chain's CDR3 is CASTTDRLLASYGYTF. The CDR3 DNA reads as TGTGCCAGCACCACGGACAGACTCTTAGCTAGCTATGGCTACACCTTC.

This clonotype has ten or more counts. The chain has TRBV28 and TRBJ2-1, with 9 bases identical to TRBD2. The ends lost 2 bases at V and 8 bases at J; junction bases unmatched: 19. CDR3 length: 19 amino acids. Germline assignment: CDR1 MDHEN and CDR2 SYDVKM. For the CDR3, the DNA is TGTGCCAGCAGTTTAACCCTCGGGGTATTCCTAGCGGGGCGTGATGAGCAGTTCTTC. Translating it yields CASSLTLGVFLAGRDEQFF. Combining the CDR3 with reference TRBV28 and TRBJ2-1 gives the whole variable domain DVKVTQSSRYLVKRTGEKVFLECVQDMDHENMFWYRQDPGLGLRLIYFSYDVKMKEKGDIPEGYSVSREKKERFSLILESASTNQTSMYLCASSLTLGVFLAGRDEQFFGPGTRLTVL.

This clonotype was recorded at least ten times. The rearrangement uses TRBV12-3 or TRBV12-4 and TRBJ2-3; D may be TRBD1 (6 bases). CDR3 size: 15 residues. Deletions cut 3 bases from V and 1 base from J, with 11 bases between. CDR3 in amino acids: CASSFTGMGTDTQYF. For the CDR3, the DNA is TGTGCCAGCAGTTTTACAGGGATGGGCACAGATACGCAGTATTTT.

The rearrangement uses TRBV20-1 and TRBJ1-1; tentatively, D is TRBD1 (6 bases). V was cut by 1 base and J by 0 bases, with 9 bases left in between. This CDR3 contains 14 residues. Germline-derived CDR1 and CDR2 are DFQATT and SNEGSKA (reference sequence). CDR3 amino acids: CSARGQGMNTEAFF. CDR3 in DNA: TGCAGTGCTAGAGGCCAGGGGATGAACACTGAAGCTTTCTTT.

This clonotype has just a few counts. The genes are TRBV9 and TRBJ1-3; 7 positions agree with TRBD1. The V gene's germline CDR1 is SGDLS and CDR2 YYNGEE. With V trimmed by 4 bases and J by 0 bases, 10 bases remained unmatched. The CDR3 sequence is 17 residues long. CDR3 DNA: TGTGCCAGCAGCCCCCGGACAGGACTACTCTCTGGAAACACCATATATTTT. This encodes CASSPRTGLLSGNTIYF.

CDR3 DNA: TGTGCCAGCAGCTTAGAGTTACAGAGAAAACTGTTTTTT. It codes for CASSLELQRKLFF. V and J are TRBV7-2 and TRBJ1-4; D is undetermined. CDR1 and CDR2 (germline): SGHTA, FQGNSA. The CDR3 has 13 residues. V lost 1 base to trimming and J lost 10 bases, with 10 bases between them.

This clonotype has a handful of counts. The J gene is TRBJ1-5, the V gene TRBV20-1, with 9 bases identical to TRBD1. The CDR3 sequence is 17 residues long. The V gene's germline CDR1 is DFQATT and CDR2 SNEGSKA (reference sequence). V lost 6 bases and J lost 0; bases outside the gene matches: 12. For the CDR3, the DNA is TGCAGTGCCAGGCGAGGGGACAGGGCGTATAGCAATCAGCCCCAGCATTTT. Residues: CSARRGDRAYSNQPQHF.

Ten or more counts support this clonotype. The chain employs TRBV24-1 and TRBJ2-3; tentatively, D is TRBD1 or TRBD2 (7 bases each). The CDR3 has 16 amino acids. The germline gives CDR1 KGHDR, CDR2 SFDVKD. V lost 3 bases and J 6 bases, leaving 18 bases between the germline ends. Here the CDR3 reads CATSDRTGGGLDTQYF. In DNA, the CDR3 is TGTGCCACCAGTGATCGGACAGGCGGGGGATTGGATACGCAGTATTTT.

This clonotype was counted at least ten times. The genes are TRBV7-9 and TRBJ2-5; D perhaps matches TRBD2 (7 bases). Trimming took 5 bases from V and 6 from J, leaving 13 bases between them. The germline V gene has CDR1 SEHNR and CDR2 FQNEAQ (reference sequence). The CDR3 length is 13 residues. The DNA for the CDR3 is TGTGCCAGCAGCCCCCCGGGGGGCAAGACCCAGTACTTC. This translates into CASSPPGGKTQYF.

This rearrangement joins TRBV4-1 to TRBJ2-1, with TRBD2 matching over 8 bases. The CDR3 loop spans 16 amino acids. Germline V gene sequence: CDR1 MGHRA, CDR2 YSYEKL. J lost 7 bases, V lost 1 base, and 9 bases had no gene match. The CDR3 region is CASSQGRVAGMNEQFF. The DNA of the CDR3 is TGCGCCAGCAGCCAAGGGCGAGTAGCGGGGATGAATGAGCAGTTCTTC.

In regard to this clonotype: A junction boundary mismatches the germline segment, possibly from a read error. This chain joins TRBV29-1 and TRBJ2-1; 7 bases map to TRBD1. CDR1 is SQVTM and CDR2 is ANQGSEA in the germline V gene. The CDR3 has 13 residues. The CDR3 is CSVYRGDYNGQFF. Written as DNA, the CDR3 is TGCAGCGTTTACAGGGGAGACTACAATGGGCAGTTCTTC.

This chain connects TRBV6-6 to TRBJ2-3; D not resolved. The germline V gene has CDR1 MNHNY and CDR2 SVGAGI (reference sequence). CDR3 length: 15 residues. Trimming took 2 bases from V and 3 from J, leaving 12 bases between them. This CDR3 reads CASSYQNPVTDTQYF. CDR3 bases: TGTGCCAGCAGTTACCAAAATCCCGTTACAGATACGCAGTATTTT.

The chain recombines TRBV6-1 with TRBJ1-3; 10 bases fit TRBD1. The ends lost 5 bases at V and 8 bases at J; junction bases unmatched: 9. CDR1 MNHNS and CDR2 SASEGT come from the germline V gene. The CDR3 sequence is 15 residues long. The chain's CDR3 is CASSYPPDRGYTIYF. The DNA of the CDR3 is TGTGCCAGCAGTTATCCCCCGGACAGGGGGTACACCATATATTTT.

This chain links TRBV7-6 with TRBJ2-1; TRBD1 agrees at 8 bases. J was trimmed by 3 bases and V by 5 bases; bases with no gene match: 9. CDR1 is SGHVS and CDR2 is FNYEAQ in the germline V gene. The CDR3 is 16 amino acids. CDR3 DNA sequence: TGTGCCAGCAGCCACGGACAGGGAGGCGACTACAATGAGCAGTTCTTC. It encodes CASSHGQGGDYNEQFF.

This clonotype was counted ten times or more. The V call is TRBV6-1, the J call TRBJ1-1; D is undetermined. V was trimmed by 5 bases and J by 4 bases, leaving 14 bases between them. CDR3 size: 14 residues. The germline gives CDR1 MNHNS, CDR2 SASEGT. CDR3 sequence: CASSSADGRTEAFF. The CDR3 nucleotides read TGTGCCAGCAGTTCGGCGGACGGGCGCACTGAAGCTTTCTTT.

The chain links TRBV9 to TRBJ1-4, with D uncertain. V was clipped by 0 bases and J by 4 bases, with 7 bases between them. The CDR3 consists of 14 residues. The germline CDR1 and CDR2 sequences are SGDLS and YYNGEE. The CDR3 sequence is CASSVGRFNEKLFF. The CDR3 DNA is TGTGCCAGCAGCGTAGGGAGATTTAATGAAAAACTGTTTTTT.

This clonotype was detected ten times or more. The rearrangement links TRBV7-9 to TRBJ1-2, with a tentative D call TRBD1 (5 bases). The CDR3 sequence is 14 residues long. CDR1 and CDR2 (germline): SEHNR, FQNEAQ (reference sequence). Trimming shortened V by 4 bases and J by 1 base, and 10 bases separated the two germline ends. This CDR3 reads CASSSDSDNYGYTF. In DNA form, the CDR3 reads TGTGCCAGCAGCTCCGACAGCGATAACTATGGCTACACCTTC.

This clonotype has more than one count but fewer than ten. Here the CDR3 DNA reads TGTGCCAGTAGTATAGGTCGGACCTATGGCTACACCTTC. Residues: CASSIGRTYGYTF. The J gene is TRBJ1-2, the V gene TRBV19; D remains unclear. Germline V gene lookup returns CDR1 LNHDA and CDR2 SQIVND (reference sequence). This CDR3 has 13 amino acids. V lost 1 base to trimming and J lost 4 bases, with 7 bases between them.

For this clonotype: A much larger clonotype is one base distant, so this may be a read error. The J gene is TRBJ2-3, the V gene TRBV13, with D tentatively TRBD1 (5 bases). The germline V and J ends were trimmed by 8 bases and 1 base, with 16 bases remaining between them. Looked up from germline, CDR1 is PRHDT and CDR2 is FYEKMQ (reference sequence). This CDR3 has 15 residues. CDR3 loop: CASGWRQIRTDTQYF. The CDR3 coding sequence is TGTGCCAGCGGCTGGCGACAGATACGCACAGATACGCAGTATTTT.

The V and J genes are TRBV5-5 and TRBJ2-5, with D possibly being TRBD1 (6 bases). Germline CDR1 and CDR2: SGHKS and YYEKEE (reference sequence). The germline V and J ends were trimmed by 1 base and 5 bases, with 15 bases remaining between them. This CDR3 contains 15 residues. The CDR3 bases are TGTGCCAGCAGCTTGTTAACAGGGTCTGTTGAGACCCAGTACTTC. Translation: CASSLLTGSVETQYF.